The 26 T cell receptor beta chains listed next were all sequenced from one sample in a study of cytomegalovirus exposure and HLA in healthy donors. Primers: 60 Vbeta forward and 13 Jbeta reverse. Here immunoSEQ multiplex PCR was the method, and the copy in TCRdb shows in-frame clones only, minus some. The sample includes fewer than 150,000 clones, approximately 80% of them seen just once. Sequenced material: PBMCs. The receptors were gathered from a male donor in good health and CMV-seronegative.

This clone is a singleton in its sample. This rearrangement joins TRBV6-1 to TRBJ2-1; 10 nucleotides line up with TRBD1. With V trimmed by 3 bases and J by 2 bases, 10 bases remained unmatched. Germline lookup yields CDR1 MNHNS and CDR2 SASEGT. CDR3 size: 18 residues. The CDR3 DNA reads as TGTGCCAGCAGTGACCGCACACCGGGACAGGGGACCTACAATGAGCAGTTCTTC. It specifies CASSDRTPGQGTYNEQFF.

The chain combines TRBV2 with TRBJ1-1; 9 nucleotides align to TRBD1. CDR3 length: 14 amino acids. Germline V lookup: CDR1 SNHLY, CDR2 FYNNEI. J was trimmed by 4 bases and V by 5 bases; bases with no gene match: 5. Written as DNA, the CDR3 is TGTGCCAGCAGTAGGACAGGGGCGGCCACTGAAGCTTTCTTT. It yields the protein CASSRTGAATEAFF.

The CDR3 region has the DNA TGTGCCAGCAGCTTAGAAGTGGGGGGTGAAGCTTTCTTT. Translation: CASSLEVGGEAFF. The J gene is TRBJ1-1, the V gene TRBV7-2, with D tentatively TRBD1 (5 bases). The CDR3 consists of 13 residues. Trimming cost V 1 base and J 7 bases, with 10 bases left between them. The V gene's germline CDR1 is SGHTA and CDR2 FQGNSA.

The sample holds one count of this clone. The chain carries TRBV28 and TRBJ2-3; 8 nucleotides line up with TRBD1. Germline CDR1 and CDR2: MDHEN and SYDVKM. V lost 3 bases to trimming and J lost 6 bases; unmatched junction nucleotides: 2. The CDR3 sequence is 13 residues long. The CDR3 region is CASSFRGPDTQYF. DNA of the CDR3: TGTGCCAGCAGTTTCAGGGGGCCTGATACGCAGTATTTT.

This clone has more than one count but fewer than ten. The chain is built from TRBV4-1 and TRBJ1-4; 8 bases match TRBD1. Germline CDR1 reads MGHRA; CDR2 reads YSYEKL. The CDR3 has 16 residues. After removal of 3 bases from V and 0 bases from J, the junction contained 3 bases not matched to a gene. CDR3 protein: CASSHQQGATNEKLFF. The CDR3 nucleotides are TGCGCCAGCAGCCACCAACAGGGGGCAACTAATGAAAAACTGTTTTTT.

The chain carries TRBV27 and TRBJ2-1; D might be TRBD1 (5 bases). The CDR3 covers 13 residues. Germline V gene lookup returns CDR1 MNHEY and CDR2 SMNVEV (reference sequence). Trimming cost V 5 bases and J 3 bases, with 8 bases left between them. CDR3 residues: CASSRQFYNEQFF. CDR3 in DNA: TGTGCCAGCAGTCGACAGTTCTACAATGAGCAGTTCTTC.

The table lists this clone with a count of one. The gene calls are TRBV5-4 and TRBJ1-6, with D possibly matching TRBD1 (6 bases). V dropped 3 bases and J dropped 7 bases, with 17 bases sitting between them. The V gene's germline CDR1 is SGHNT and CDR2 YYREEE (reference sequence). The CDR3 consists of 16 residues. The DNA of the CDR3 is TGTGCCAGCAGCTCCGATACAGGGAACATCAATTCACCCCTCCACTTT. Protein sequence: CASSSDTGNINSPLHF.

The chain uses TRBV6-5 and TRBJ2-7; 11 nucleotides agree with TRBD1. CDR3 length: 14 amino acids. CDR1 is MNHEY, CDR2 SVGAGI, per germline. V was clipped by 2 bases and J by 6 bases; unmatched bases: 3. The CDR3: CASSYGTGGSEQYF. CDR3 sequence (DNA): TGTGCCAGCAGTTACGGGACAGGGGGTAGCGAGCAGTACTTC.

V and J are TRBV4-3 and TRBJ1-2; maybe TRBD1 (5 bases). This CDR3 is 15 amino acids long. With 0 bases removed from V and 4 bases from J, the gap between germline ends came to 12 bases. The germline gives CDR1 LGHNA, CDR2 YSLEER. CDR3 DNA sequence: TGCGCCAGCAGCCAAGAGCGGGGGGGTCGCTATGGCTACACCTTC. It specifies CASSQERGGRYGYTF.

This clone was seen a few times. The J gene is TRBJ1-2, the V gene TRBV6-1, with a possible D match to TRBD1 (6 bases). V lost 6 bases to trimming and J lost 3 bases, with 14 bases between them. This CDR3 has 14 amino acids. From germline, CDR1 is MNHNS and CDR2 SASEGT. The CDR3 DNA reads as TGTGCCAGCAGCTCAGACAGGAAGTACTATGGCTACACCTTC. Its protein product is CASSSDRKYYGYTF.

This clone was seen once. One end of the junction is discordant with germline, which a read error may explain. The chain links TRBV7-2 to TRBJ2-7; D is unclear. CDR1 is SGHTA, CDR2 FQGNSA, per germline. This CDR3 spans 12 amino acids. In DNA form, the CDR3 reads TGTGCCAGCAGTCAGGCCTCCAACGAGCAGTACTTC. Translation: CASSQASNEQYF. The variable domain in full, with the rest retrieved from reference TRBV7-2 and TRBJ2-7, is GAGVSQSPSNKVTEKGKDVELRCDPISGHTALYWYRQSLGQGLEFLIYFQGNSAPDKSGLPSDRFSAERTGGSVSTLTIQRTQQEDSAVYLCASSQASNEQYFGPGTRLTVT.

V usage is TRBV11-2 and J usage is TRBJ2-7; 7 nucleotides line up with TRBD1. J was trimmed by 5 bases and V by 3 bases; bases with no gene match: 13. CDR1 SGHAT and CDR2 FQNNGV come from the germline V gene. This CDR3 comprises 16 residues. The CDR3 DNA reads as TGTGCCAGCAGCTTCCCTCGACAGGGAGCCCCCGACGAGCAGTACTTC. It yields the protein CASSFPRQGAPDEQYF.

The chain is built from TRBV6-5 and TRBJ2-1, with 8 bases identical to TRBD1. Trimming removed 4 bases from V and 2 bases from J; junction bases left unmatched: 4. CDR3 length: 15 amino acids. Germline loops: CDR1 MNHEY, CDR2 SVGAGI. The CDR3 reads CASSSQGAPYNEQFF. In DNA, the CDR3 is TGTGCCAGCAGTTCTCAGGGGGCCCCCTACAATGAGCAGTTCTTC.

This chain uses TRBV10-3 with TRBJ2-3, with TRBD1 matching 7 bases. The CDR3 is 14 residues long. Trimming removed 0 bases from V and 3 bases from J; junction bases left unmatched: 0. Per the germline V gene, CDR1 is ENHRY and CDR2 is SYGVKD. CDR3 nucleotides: TGTGCCATCAGTGAGTCGACAGGGACAGATACGCAGTATTTT. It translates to CAISESTGTDTQYF.

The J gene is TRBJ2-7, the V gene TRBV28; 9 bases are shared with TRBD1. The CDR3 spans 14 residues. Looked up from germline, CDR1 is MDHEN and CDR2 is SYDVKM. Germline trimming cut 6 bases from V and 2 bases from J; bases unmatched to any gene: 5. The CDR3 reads CASSHRDRAYEQYF. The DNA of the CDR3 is TGTGCCAGCAGCCACCGGGACAGGGCCTACGAGCAGTACTTC.

CDR3 region: CSGGFSYEQYF. The CDR3 DNA follows: TGCAGTGGGGGCTTTTCGTACGAGCAGTACTTC. This chain connects TRBV20-1 to TRBJ2-7, with D possibly being TRBD1 (5 bases). This CDR3 spans 11 amino acids. V lost 7 bases to trimming and J lost 4 bases, with 11 bases between them. The V gene's germline CDR1 is DFQATT and CDR2 SNEGSKA (reference sequence).

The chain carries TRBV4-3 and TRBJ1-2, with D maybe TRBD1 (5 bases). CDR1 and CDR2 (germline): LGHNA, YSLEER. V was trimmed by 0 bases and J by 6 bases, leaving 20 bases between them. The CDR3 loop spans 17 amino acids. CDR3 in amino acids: CASSQDPVGGGLDGYTF. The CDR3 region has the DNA TGCGCCAGCAGCCAAGATCCGGTGGGGGGGGGACTCGATGGCTACACCTTC.

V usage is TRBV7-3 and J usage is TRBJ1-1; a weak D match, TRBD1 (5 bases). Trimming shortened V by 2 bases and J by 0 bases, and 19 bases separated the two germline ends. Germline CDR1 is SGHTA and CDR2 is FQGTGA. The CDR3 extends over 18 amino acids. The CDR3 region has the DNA TGTGCCAGCAGCTTACAGCAGGGAAGGATAGATATGAACACTGAAGCTTTCTTT. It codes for CASSLQQGRIDMNTEAFF.

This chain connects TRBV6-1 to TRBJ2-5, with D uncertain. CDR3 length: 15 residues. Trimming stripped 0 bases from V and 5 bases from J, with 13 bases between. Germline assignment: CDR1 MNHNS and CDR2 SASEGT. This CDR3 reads CASSEALPFGETQYF. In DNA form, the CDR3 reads TGTGCCAGCAGTGAAGCCCTTCCTTTCGGGGAGACCCAGTACTTC.

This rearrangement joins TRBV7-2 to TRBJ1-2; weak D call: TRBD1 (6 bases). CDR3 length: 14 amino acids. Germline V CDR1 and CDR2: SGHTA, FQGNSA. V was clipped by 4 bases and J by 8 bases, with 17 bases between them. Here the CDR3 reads CASSSRGASGGYTF. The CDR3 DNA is TGTGCCAGCAGCTCACGGGGGGCGTCGGGGGGCTACACCTTC.

The CDR3 protein is CSAEDYGYTF. The CDR3 DNA reads as TGCAGTGCTGAGGACTATGGCTACACCTTC. The V and J genes are TRBV20-1 and TRBJ1-2; no definite D call. The CDR3 spans 10 residues. Trimming shortened V by 5 bases and J by 3 bases, and 4 bases separated the two germline ends. The germline gives CDR1 DFQATT, CDR2 SNEGSKA (reference sequence).

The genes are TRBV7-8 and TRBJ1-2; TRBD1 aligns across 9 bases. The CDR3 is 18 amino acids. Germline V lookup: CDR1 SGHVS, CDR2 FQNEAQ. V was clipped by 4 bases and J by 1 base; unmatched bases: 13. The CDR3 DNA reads TGTGCCAGCAGCTCAACCGGGACAGGGAAGACGAGTAACTATGGCTACACCTTC. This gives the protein CASSSTGTGKTSNYGYTF. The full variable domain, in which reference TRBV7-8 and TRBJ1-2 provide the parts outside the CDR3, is GAGVSQSPRYKVAKRGQDVALRCDPISGHVSLFWYQQALGQGPEFLTYFQNEAQLDKSGLPSDRFFAERPEGSVSTLKIQRTQQEDSAVYLCASSSTGTGKTSNYGYTFGSGTRLTVV.

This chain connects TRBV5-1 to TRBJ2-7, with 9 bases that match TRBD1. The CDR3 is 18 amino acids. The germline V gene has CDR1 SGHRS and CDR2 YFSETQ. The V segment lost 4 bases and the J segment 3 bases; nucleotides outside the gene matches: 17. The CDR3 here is CASSQGVGQGYFSYEQYF. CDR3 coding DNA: TGCGCCAGCAGCCAAGGGGTGGGACAGGGCTACTTCAGCTACGAGCAGTACTTC.

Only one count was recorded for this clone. CDR3 sequence reads: CAWSYGGVDTQYF. CDR3 DNA sequence: TGTGCCTGGAGCTATGGAGGTGTAGATACGCAGTATTTT. This chain connects TRBV30 to TRBJ2-3; D is possibly TRBD2 (5 bases). Trimming removed 3 bases from V and 5 bases from J, with 12 bases in between. The germline CDR1 and CDR2 sequences are GTSNPN and SVGIG (reference sequence). This CDR3 spans 13 amino acids.

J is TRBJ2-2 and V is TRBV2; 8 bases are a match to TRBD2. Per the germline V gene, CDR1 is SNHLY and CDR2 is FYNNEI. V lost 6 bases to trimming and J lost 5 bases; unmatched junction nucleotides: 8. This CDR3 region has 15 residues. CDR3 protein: CASRLGGGPTGELFF. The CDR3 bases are TGTGCCAGCAGACTGGGCGGGGGGCCTACCGGGGAGCTGTTTTTT.

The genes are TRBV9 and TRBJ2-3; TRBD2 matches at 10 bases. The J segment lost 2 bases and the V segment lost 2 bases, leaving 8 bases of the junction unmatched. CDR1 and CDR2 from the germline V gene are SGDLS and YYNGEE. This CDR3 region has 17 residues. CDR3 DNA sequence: TGTGCCAGCAGCGTCAGCGGGGGGGCACAATCCACAGATACGCAGTATTTT. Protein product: CASSVSGGAQSTDTQYF. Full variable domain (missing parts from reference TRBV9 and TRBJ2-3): DSGVTQTPKHLITATGQRVTLRCSPRSGDLSVYWYQQSLDQGLQFLIQYYNGEERAKGNILERFSAQQFPDLHSELNLSSLELGDSALYFCASSVSGGAQSTDTQYFGPGTRLTVL.